These 31 T cell receptor beta chains came from one sample sequenced in a study of cytomegalovirus exposure and HLA in healthy donors. Vbeta (60) and Jbeta (13) primers were used in the PCR. The protocol was immunoSEQ multiplex PCR, while the TCRdb copy is restricted to in-frame clones and leaves out a portion. The sample holds more than 75,000 clones; 70% to 90% are singletons and the top ten take 5.6%. The specimen sequenced was PBMCs. The receptors were sampled from a young woman in good health and CMV-seropositive.

This chain connects TRBV5-1 to TRBJ2-1; D possibly corresponds to TRBD1 (6 bases). The length of the CDR3 is 16 residues. V lost 0 bases to trimming and J lost 9 bases, with 19 bases between them. Per germline, CDR1 SGHRS and CDR2 YFSETQ. The DNA for the CDR3 is TGCGCCAGCAGCTTGGTGGCAGGGGTGTTATATAGTGAGCAGTTCTTC. As protein: CASSLVAGVLYSEQFF.

The chain recombines TRBV27 with TRBJ2-1; no reliable D call. Trimming stripped 0 bases from V and 9 bases from J, with 12 bases between. The CDR3 spans 14 residues. Germline V CDR1 and CDR2: MNHEY, SMNVEV (reference sequence). In DNA, the CDR3 is TGTGCCAGCAGTTTATCCTCGAGAAGTGTTGAGCAGTTCTTC. It codes for CASSLSSRSVEQFF.

The rearrangement uses TRBV6-5 and TRBJ1-6; 7 bases are a match to TRBD1. The ends lost 6 bases at V and 7 bases at J; junction bases unmatched: 6. Germline CDR1 and CDR2: MNHEY and SVGAGI. This CDR3 spans 14 amino acids. The CDR3 reads CASRWTGGNSPLHF. The CDR3 nucleotides are TGTGCCAGCAGGTGGACAGGAGGCAATTCACCCCTCCACTTT.

This clone was seen a handful of times. The V call is TRBV6-4, the J call TRBJ2-1, with 11 bases fitting TRBD2. V shed 5 bases, J shed 4 bases, and the junction held 4 bases outside the gene matches. This CDR3 is 15 amino acids long. From germline, CDR1 is MRHNA and CDR2 SNTAGT. CDR3 bases: TGTGCCAGCAGTTATCTAGCGGGAGGATACAATGAGCAGTTCTTC. This sequence encodes CASSYLAGGYNEQFF.

This clone was found a few times. The CDR3 region is CASSLVQDEKLFF. DNA of the CDR3: TGTGCCAGCAGCTTGGTCCAGGATGAAAAACTGTTTTTT. The gene calls are TRBV5-6 and TRBJ1-4, with no clear D. This CDR3 region has 13 residues. Germline CDR1 reads SGHDT; CDR2 reads YYEEEE. Trimming left V 0 bases short and J 6 bases short, with 6 bases between.

The V call is TRBV10-3, the J call TRBJ2-3; 9 bases are shared with TRBD1. Germline CDR1 and CDR2: ENHRY and SYGVKD. There are 17 residues in the CDR3. V lost 6 bases and J lost 7; bases outside the gene matches: 17. CDR3 sequence reads: CAISDPKGQGKSNTQYF. The DNA for the CDR3 is TGTGCCATCAGCGATCCTAAGGGACAGGGAAAGTCAAATACGCAGTATTTT.

V and J are TRBV5-1 and TRBJ2-7; 11 nucleotides match TRBD2. In germline, CDR1 is SGHRS, CDR2 YFSETQ. Trimming removed 0 bases from V and 10 bases from J; junction bases left unmatched: 15. This CDR3 spans 17 amino acids. The CDR3 is CASSLVASGGTSGNQYF. The CDR3 nucleotides are TGCGCCAGCAGCTTGGTAGCCTCCGGAGGGACTAGCGGAAATCAGTACTTC.

V and J are TRBV6-1 and TRBJ2-7, with TRBD2 matching 13 bases. Trimming took 3 bases from V and 6 from J; bases not matched to a gene: 8. There are 16 residues in the CDR3. Germline lookup yields CDR1 MNHNS and CDR2 SASEGT. The CDR3 loop reads CASSEGTSGAPLEQYF. DNA of the CDR3: TGTGCCAGCAGTGAGGGGACTAGCGGGGCCCCCCTCGAGCAGTACTTC.

V usage is TRBV6-5 and J usage is TRBJ2-7, with 8 bases aligning to TRBD2. CDR3 length equals 15 residues. Germline trimming cut 3 bases from V and 2 bases from J; bases unmatched to any gene: 6. CDR1 is MNHEY, CDR2 SVGAGI, per germline. The CDR3 sequence is CASSYFPGLAYEQYF. The CDR3 nucleotides read TGTGCCAGCAGTTATTTCCCGGGACTAGCCTACGAGCAGTACTTC.

This chain joins TRBV12-5 and TRBJ1-1; D gene unclear. The CDR3 is 12 residues long. V dropped 7 bases and J dropped 4 bases, with 10 bases sitting between them. CDR1 and CDR2 from the germline V gene are LGHNT and FRNRAP. CDR3 coding DNA: TGTGCTAGTGCTTCCGTGAGCACTGAAGCTTTCTTT. Translation gives CASASVSTEAFF.

The chain recombines TRBV7-9 with TRBJ1-1; TRBD1 agrees at 9 bases. V gave up 3 bases and J gave up 5 bases; unmatched junction bases: 4. The germline CDR1 and CDR2 sequences are SEHNR and FQNEAQ (reference sequence). This CDR3 has 14 amino acids. CDR3: CASSFTGGRTEAFF. In DNA form, the CDR3 reads TGTGCCAGCAGCTTTACAGGGGGCAGAACTGAAGCTTTCTTT.

The V gene is TRBV5-4, the J gene TRBJ1-2; D gene ambiguous. The CDR3 has 14 amino acids. Germline-derived CDR1 and CDR2 are SGHNT and YYREEE (reference sequence). Trimming cost V 0 bases and J 4 bases, with 10 bases left between them. CDR3: CASSLETQIYGYTF. CDR3 DNA: TGTGCCAGCAGCTTGGAAACCCAGATCTATGGCTACACCTTC.

The chain couples TRBV14 to TRBJ1-1, with D possibly TRBD1 on 6 matching bases. The CDR3 runs 16 residues. Deletions cut 4 bases from V and 0 bases from J, with 15 bases between. Germline V gene sequence: CDR1 SGHDN, CDR2 FVKESK. This CDR3 is CASSPAGATLNTEAFF. In DNA form, the CDR3 reads TGTGCCAGCAGCCCGGCAGGGGCGACCCTGAACACTGAAGCTTTCTTT.

The chain is built from TRBV30 and TRBJ2-1; 10 positions match TRBD2. The CDR3 has 14 amino acids. J lost 9 bases, V lost 4 bases, and 9 bases had no gene match. Germline V gene sequence: CDR1 GTSNPN, CDR2 SVGIG (reference sequence). CDR3 sequence: CAWNRAGGPFEQFF. The CDR3 DNA reads as TGTGCCTGGAACCGAGCGGGAGGGCCCTTTGAGCAGTTCTTC.

CDR3 loop: CASSPVDGPREQFF. For the CDR3, the DNA is TGTGCCAGCAGCCCCGTTGATGGGCCCCGGGAGCAGTTCTTC. The chain couples TRBV7-2 to TRBJ2-1, with D unresolved. This CDR3 spans 14 amino acids. The V end was cut by 5 bases, the J end by 10 bases, with 18 bases between. Germline values: CDR1 SGHTA, CDR2 FQGNSA.

The rearrangement uses TRBV29-1 and TRBJ2-5; tentatively, D is TRBD2 (5 bases). Trimming removed 0 bases from V and 2 bases from J, with 7 bases in between. Germline values: CDR1 SQVTM, CDR2 ANQGSEA. The CDR3 contains 13 residues. CDR3 sequence: CSVEDRGQETQYF. In DNA, the CDR3 is TGCAGCGTTGAAGATCGCGGGCAAGAGACCCAGTACTTC.

This chain links TRBV5-1 with TRBJ2-5; a weak D match, TRBD1 (6 bases). Germline CDR1 and CDR2: SGHRS and YFSETQ. Trimming took off 1 base at V and 5 bases at J, with 12 bases between the two ends. The CDR3 covers 14 residues. CDR3 loop: CASSLPGVVETQYF. The CDR3 DNA sequence: TGCGCCAGCAGCTTGCCAGGGGTTGTCGAGACCCAGTACTTC.

The chain employs TRBV5-6 and TRBJ1-1; 8 nucleotides align to TRBD1. Germline V gives CDR1 SGHDT, CDR2 YYEEEE. The V segment lost 4 bases and the J segment 5 bases; nucleotides outside the gene matches: 7. This CDR3 is built from 14 residues. The DNA of the CDR3 is TGTGCCAGCAGCGGCAGGGGGCCTGTAACTGAAGCTTTCTTT. Translating it yields CASSGRGPVTEAFF.

This clone was picked up one time. The J gene is TRBJ1-2, the V gene TRBV7-9; D possibly corresponds to TRBD1 (6 bases). V was pared by 6 bases and J by 3 bases, with 14 bases between. Germline V gives CDR1 SEHNR, CDR2 FQNEAQ (reference sequence). This CDR3 is built from 14 residues. In DNA, the CDR3 is TGTGCCAGCAGTTCCATTGGGGGCGACTATGGCTACACCTTC. Protein product: CASSSIGGDYGYTF. The full variable domain, in which reference TRBV7-9 and TRBJ1-2 provide the parts outside the CDR3, is DTGVSQNPRHKITKRGQNVTFRCDPISEHNRLYWYRQTLGQGPEFLTYFQNEAQLEKSRLLSDRFSAERPKGSFSTLEIQRTEQGDSAMYLCASSSIGGDYGYTFGSGTRLTVV.

This chain joins TRBV28 and TRBJ1-5; D call uncertain. Trimming left V 2 bases short and J 3 bases short, with 11 bases between. The CDR3 length is 15 residues. CDR1 is MDHEN and CDR2 is SYDVKM in the germline V gene. The CDR3 loop reads CASSLTQQFNQPQHF. In DNA, the CDR3 is TGTGCCAGCAGTTTAACCCAACAGTTCAATCAGCCCCAGCATTTT.

This chain uses TRBV14 with TRBJ1-1, with unresolved D. The CDR3 runs 19 residues. The ends were cut back, 0 bases at V and 4 bases at J, with 24 bases in the middle. The V gene's germline CDR1 is SGHDN and CDR2 FVKESK. The CDR3 loop reads CASSQDKIGAWTGGTEAFF. Here the CDR3 DNA reads TGTGCCAGCAGCCAAGATAAAATTGGTGCCTGGACCGGAGGCACTGAAGCTTTCTTT. The full variable domain, in which reference TRBV14 and TRBJ1-1 provide the parts outside the CDR3, is EAGVTQFPSHSVIEKGQTVTLRCDPISGHDNLYWYRRVMGKEIKFLLHFVKESKQDESGMPNNRFLAERTGGTYSTLKVQPAELEDSGVYFCASSQDKIGAWTGGTEAFFGQGTRLTVV.

For this clone: An end of the junction does not agree with germline; a read error may underlie this. The chain carries TRBV7-7 and TRBJ1-2, with TRBD1 matching over 10 bases. Per the germline V gene, CDR1 is SSHAT and CDR2 is FNYEAQ (reference sequence). The CDR3 runs to 17 residues. The chain's CDR3 is CASSLLPPGQGDLGYTF. Written as DNA, the CDR3 is TGTGCTAGCAGCTTATTGCCCCCTGGACAGGGGGATCTTGGCTACACCTTC.

V usage is TRBV9 and J usage is TRBJ2-3; tentatively, D is TRBD1 (5 bases). CDR1 is SGDLS, CDR2 YYNGEE, per germline. The V gene lost 0 bases and the J gene lost 5 bases, with 10 bases spanning the gap. This CDR3 region has 14 residues. The CDR3 DNA follows: TGTGCCAGCAGCGTAGGGCTCCAGGGAGATACGCAGTATTTT. Translation: CASSVGLQGDTQYF.

CDR3 amino acids: CASSPTGKTNYGYTF. The CDR3 nucleotides read TGTGCCAGCAGTCCGACGGGGAAAACAAACTATGGCTACACCTTC. The rearrangement links TRBV27 to TRBJ1-2; D is unclear. The CDR3 is 15 amino acids. Trimming took 5 bases from V and 2 from J, leaving 15 bases between them. Germline-derived CDR1 and CDR2 are MNHEY and SMNVEV (reference sequence).

This chain joins TRBV28 and TRBJ1-1; 7 bases agree with TRBD1. Looked up from germline, CDR1 is MDHEN and CDR2 is SYDVKM. There are 15 residues in the CDR3. V dropped 3 bases and J dropped 1; count of bases not matched to a gene: 5. The CDR3: CASSLGTVPNTEAFF. CDR3 coding DNA: TGTGCCAGCAGTTTGGGGACAGTACCGAACACTGAAGCTTTCTTT. The whole variable domain, filled in from reference TRBV28 and TRBJ1-1, reads DVKVTQSSRYLVKRTGEKVFLECVQDMDHENMFWYRQDPGLGLRLIYFSYDVKMKEKGDIPEGYSVSREKKERFSLILESASTNQTSMYLCASSLGTVPNTEAFFGQGTRLTVV.

This rearrangement joins TRBV19 to TRBJ1-2; the D is unclear. V lost 4 bases, J lost 2 bases, and 11 bases lay in between. This CDR3 has 14 residues. CDR1 and CDR2 from the germline V gene are LNHDA and SQIVND (reference sequence). The chain's CDR3 is CASSREGQNYGYTF. The CDR3 region has the DNA TGTGCCAGTAGTAGGGAGGGCCAGAACTATGGCTACACCTTC. The full variable domain, completed using reference TRBV19 and TRBJ1-2, is DGGITQSPKYLFRKEGQNVTLSCEQNLNHDAMYWYRQDPGQGLRLIYYSQIVNDFQKGDIAEGYSVSREKKESFPLTVTSAQKNPTAFYLCASSREGQNYGYTFGSGTRLTVV.

V and J are TRBV27 and TRBJ1-5; 7 bases agree with TRBD1. The CDR3 runs 15 residues. Germline lookup yields CDR1 MNHEY and CDR2 SMNVEV (reference sequence). J lost 6 bases, V lost 6 bases, and 11 bases had no gene match. The CDR3, as DNA: TGTGCCAGCAGGAAGGGGCTCTGGGACAGTCAGCCCCAGCATTTT. Translation: CASRKGLWDSQPQHF.

CDR3 DNA: TGTGCCAGCAGCCTCCTCGCGCCCTCCACAGATACGCAGTATTTT. It translates to CASSLLAPSTDTQYF. The V and J genes are TRBV7-6 and TRBJ2-3; D ambiguous. Germline CDR1 SGHVS, CDR2 FNYEAQ. This CDR3 has 15 residues. V lost 5 bases and J lost 2, with 14 bases in between.

The chain carries TRBV5-1 and TRBJ2-7; 10 bases fit TRBD2. CDR3 size: 15 residues. The trim removed 0 bases at V and 2 bases at J, leaving 2 bases unmatched. Germline V gene sequence: CDR1 SGHRS, CDR2 YFSETQ. This CDR3 is CASSLDLAGAYEQYF. DNA for the CDR3: TGCGCCAGCAGCTTGGATCTAGCGGGAGCCTACGAGCAGTACTTC.

This clone has only one observation. The CDR3 DNA reads as TGTGCCGGACGGACAGGGCTCAACGAGCAGTACTTC. Its translation: CAGRTGLNEQYF. The chain has TRBV2 and TRBJ2-7, with 8 positions matching TRBD1. This CDR3 spans 12 amino acids. Germline CDR1 reads SNHLY; CDR2 reads FYNNEI. V shed 11 bases and J 5 bases; nucleotides not matched to a gene: 8.

The sample holds one count of this clone. The J gene is TRBJ2-5, the V gene TRBV29-1; a possible D gene is TRBD1 (6 bases). The CDR3 extends over 12 amino acids. The germline V gene encodes CDR1 SQVTM and CDR2 ANQGSEA. The CDR3 reads CTSTGLAETQYF. CDR3 nucleotides: TGCACCTCGACAGGATTAGCTGAGACCCAGTACTTC.